The 29 T cell receptor beta chains reported below all come from one sample, sequenced in a study of blood T cell repertoires in COVID-19. Assay used: immunoSEQ multiplex PCR; TCRdb lists only in-frame clones, some missing. The table lists about 280,000 clones, roughly 80% of them singletons. The sequenced material came from PBMCs or T cells enriched from blood (not recorded which). The receptor source for this set is a middle-aged man who had been exposed to COVID-19.

J is TRBJ2-3 and V is TRBV6-5; possibly TRBD1 for D (5 bases). V was shortened by 6 bases and J by 1 base, with 14 bases between the two germline ends. Germline V gene data show CDR1 as MNHEY and CDR2 as SVGAGI. The CDR3 extends over 15 amino acids. In DNA form, the CDR3 reads TGTGCCAGCAGCATAAATAGCAGGGGCACAGATACGCAGTATTTT. This translates into CASSINSRGTDTQYF.

The chain employs TRBV3-1 (or the pseudogene TRBV3-2) and TRBJ2-7; 8 bases map to TRBD1. This CDR3 spans 16 amino acids. With V trimmed by 2 bases and J by 4 bases, 10 bases remained unmatched. Germline loops: CDR1 LGHDT, CDR2 YNNKEL (reference sequence). CDR3 residues: CASSQTPGTGSYEQYF. The CDR3, as DNA: TGTGCCAGCAGCCAAACCCCAGGGACAGGCAGTTACGAGCAGTACTTC.

The gene calls are TRBV24-1 and TRBJ2-1; D possibly corresponds to TRBD2 (6 bases). From germline, CDR1 is KGHDR and CDR2 SFDVKD. The CDR3 covers 15 residues. V dropped 9 bases and J dropped 6 bases, with 20 bases sitting between them. The CDR3 is CATSKDAGRVNEQFF. As DNA, the CDR3 is TGTGCCACCTCTAAGGACGCGGGGCGTGTCAATGAGCAGTTCTTC.

This clone was detected a few times. The chain joins TRBV7-8 to TRBJ2-5; the match to TRBD1 covers 11 bases. V lost 8 bases and J lost 7; bases outside the gene matches: 12. Per germline, CDR1 SGHVS and CDR2 FQNEAQ. The CDR3 is 15 residues long. CDR3 bases: TGTGCCAGCGTTATAGGACAGGGGGCCTTGAGGACCCAGTACTTC. It yields the protein CASVIGQGALRTQYF. Drawing the rest from reference TRBV7-8 and TRBJ2-5, the complete variable domain is GAGVSQSPRYKVAKRGQDVALRCDPISGHVSLFWYQQALGQGPEFLTYFQNEAQLDKSGLPSDRFFAERPEGSVSTLKIQRTQQEDSAVYLCASVIGQGALRTQYFGPGTRLLVL.

This chain connects TRBV27 to TRBJ1-4, with TRBD1 matching 8 bases. This CDR3 is built from 14 residues. Germline CDR1 MNHEY, CDR2 SMNVEV (reference sequence). V gave up 5 bases and J gave up 7 bases; unmatched junction bases: 6. This CDR3 reads CASSASGGSEKLFF. The CDR3 nucleotides read TGTGCCAGCAGTGCTTCAGGGGGCAGTGAAAAACTGTTTTTT.

The V and J genes are TRBV30 and TRBJ1-2; tentative D call: TRBD1 (5 bases). The CDR3 is 12 residues long. In germline, CDR1 is GTSNPN, CDR2 SVGIG (reference sequence). V lost 1 base and J 3 bases, leaving 6 bases between the germline ends. The CDR3 DNA is TGTGCCTGGAGTGGGGGCGACTATGGCTACACCTTC. Residues: CAWSGGDYGYTF.

V usage is TRBV14 and J usage is TRBJ1-2; D gene unclear. Germline lookup yields CDR1 SGHDN and CDR2 FVKESK. V was pared by 4 bases and J by 5 bases, with 17 bases between. The CDR3 runs to 15 residues. CDR3 in amino acids: CASSPRGGRGYGYTF. CDR3 DNA: TGTGCCAGCAGCCCCCGAGGAGGGCGAGGGTATGGCTACACCTTC.

J is TRBJ2-3 and V is TRBV7-9, with 8 nucleotides matching TRBD1. Germline lookup yields CDR1 SEHNR and CDR2 FQNEAQ (reference sequence). The CDR3 spans 16 residues. V shed 4 bases, J shed 5 bases, and the junction held 11 bases outside the gene matches. CDR3 region: CASSYSWAGGLDTQYF. CDR3 nucleotide sequence: TGTGCCAGCAGCTACTCTTGGGCAGGGGGCTTAGATACGCAGTATTTT.

The rearrangement uses TRBV15 and TRBJ2-1; 9 bases line up with TRBD2. The junction had 1 base not matched to a gene; V was cut back by 2 bases and J by 5 bases. The CDR3 sequence is 14 residues long. Germline-derived CDR1 and CDR2 are LNHNV and YYDKDF (reference sequence). DNA for the CDR3: TGTGCCACCAGCAGACTAGCGGGAAACAATGAGCAGTTCTTC. Its translation: CATSRLAGNNEQFF.

The genes are TRBV5-1 and TRBJ1-2, with D perhaps TRBD1 (6 bases). Germline CDR1 SGHRS, CDR2 YFSETQ. This CDR3 has 18 amino acids. Trimming removed 4 bases at V and 4 bases at J, with 26 bases between. The CDR3 DNA follows: TGCGCCAGCAGCCTCGTTAGGGTGGACAGCTATACATCCTATGGCTACACCTTC. This encodes CASSLVRVDSYTSYGYTF.

The rearrangement joins TRBV11-1 to TRBJ2-1, with TRBD1 matching over 7 bases. Trimming removed 6 bases from V and 7 bases from J; junction bases left unmatched: 15. The CDR3 is 16 amino acids. The V gene's germline CDR1 is SGHAT and CDR2 FQDESV (reference sequence). This chain's CDR3 is CASSHTTGTGRNEQFF. For the CDR3, the DNA is TGTGCCAGCAGTCATACGACAGGGACCGGCCGAAATGAGCAGTTCTTC.

The rearrangement links TRBV6-5 to TRBJ1-3; no reliable D call. CDR3 length: 14 amino acids. Between the trimmed V and J ends, which lost 6 bases and 1 base, there was a span of 10 bases. From germline, CDR1 is MNHEY and CDR2 SVGAGI. CDR3 nucleotides: TGTGCCAGCAGCCTCGGGAGGTCTGGAAACACCATATATTTT. Protein: CASSLGRSGNTIYF.

The chain links TRBV12-3 or TRBV12-4 to TRBJ2-7; possible D gene TRBD2, 6 bases. This CDR3 has 13 residues. The V gene lost 1 base and the J gene lost 6 bases, with 10 bases spanning the gap. In DNA, the CDR3 is TGTGCCAGCAGTTTAGGCGGGGTAGTCGAGCAGTACTTC. The encoded protein is CASSLGGVVEQYF.

The chain carries TRBV7-2 and TRBJ2-7; 8 bases are a match to TRBD1. V shed 6 bases and J 1 base; nucleotides not matched to a gene: 8. Germline CDR1 is SGHTA and CDR2 is FQGNSA. The CDR3 loop spans 15 amino acids. DNA for the CDR3: TGTGCCAGCAGGAACTACGGGACAGGATCCTACGAGCAGTACTTC. Translating gives CASRNYGTGSYEQYF.

In this sample, this clone turned up once. This chain links TRBV28 with TRBJ1-3, with D maybe TRBD1 (6 bases). V was shortened by 1 base and J by 0 bases, with 7 bases between the two germline ends. Germline lookup yields CDR1 MDHEN and CDR2 SYDVKM. This CDR3 contains 15 residues. The CDR3 region has the DNA TGTGCCAGCAGTTTATCGGACAGCTCTGGAAACACCATATATTTT. Residues: CASSLSDSSGNTIYF.

The rearrangement uses TRBV30 and TRBJ1-4, with 7 nucleotides matching TRBD1. CDR3 length equals 13 residues. Unmatched junction bases numbered 0, after V lost 1 base and J lost 4 bases. Germline loops: CDR1 GTSNPN, CDR2 SVGIG (reference sequence). CDR3 amino acids: CAWSGDSNEKLFF. CDR3 sequence (DNA): TGTGCCTGGAGTGGGGACAGTAATGAAAAACTGTTTTTT.

The chain couples TRBV6-5 to TRBJ2-5, with a tentative D call TRBD2 (5 bases). There are 11 residues in the CDR3. V lost 7 bases, J lost 5 bases, and 8 bases lay in between. Germline V gene sequence: CDR1 MNHEY, CDR2 SVGAGI. CDR3 sequence: CASTQRETQYF. DNA for the CDR3: TGTGCCAGCACCCAGCGGGAGACCCAGTACTTC.

CDR3 protein: CASSQADLIGELFF. In nucleotides, the CDR3 is TGTGCCAGCAGCCAGGCGGATCTTATCGGGGAGCTGTTTTTT. This chain links TRBV3-1 (or the pseudogene TRBV3-2) with TRBJ2-2; D remains unclear. The CDR3 covers 14 residues. The V and J ends lost 3 bases and 7 bases respectively, with 12 bases between them. Germline lookup yields CDR1 LGHDT and CDR2 YNNKEL (reference sequence).

The genes are TRBV12-3 or TRBV12-4 and TRBJ2-1; D is uncertain. The CDR3 has 12 amino acids. V lost 4 bases to trimming and J lost 7 bases, with 8 bases between them. The CDR3 is CASSYTWNEQFF. CDR3 in DNA: TGTGCCAGCAGTTACACATGGAATGAGCAGTTCTTC.

This clone was counted between two and nine times. The rearrangement uses TRBV5-1 and TRBJ1-2; 8 bases agree with TRBD1. Trimming took 5 bases from V and 6 from J; bases not matched to a gene: 9. The CDR3 contains 14 residues. Germline V CDR1 and CDR2: SGHRS, YFSETQ. CDR3 DNA sequence: TGCGCCAGCAGACGGGGTACAGGGGGTAATGGCTACACCTTC. This translates into CASRRGTGGNGYTF.

The chain couples TRBV30 to TRBJ1-5; D ambiguous. Trimming removed 3 bases from V and 2 bases from J, with 14 bases in between. CDR1 GTSNPN and CDR2 SVGIG come from the germline V gene (reference sequence). This CDR3 spans 15 amino acids. CDR3 sequence reads: CAWSFSEAGNQPQHF. CDR3 coding DNA: TGTGCCTGGAGCTTCAGCGAGGCGGGCAATCAGCCCCAGCATTTT.

The chain couples TRBV30 to TRBJ1-2; a weak D match, TRBD1 (6 bases). V shed 3 bases and J shed 4 bases, with 12 bases lying between them. Germline lookup yields CDR1 GTSNPN and CDR2 SVGIG (reference sequence). The CDR3 runs 13 residues. In DNA form, the CDR3 reads TGTGCCTGGAGAACGGGGGGGGCCTATGGCTACACCTTC. Its protein is CAWRTGGAYGYTF.

The chain recombines TRBV5-4 with TRBJ2-6, with D hard to call. Trimming cost V 7 bases and J 0 bases, with 8 bases left between them. CDR3 length: 14 residues. Germline values: CDR1 SGHNT, CDR2 YYREEE (reference sequence). CDR3 region: CASEARSGANVLTF. The CDR3 region has the DNA TGTGCCAGCGAGGCTCGCTCTGGGGCCAACGTCCTGACTTTC. The whole variable domain, filled in from reference TRBV5-4 and TRBJ2-6, reads ETGVTQSPTHLIKTRGQQVTLRCSSQSGHNTVSWYQQALGQGPQFIFQYYREEENGRGNFPPRFSGLQFPNYSSELNVNALELDDSALYLCASEARSGANVLTFGAGSRLTVL.

V is TRBV19 and J is TRBJ2-3, with 9 nucleotides matching TRBD2. V lost 4 bases, J lost 6 bases, and 11 bases stayed unmatched. CDR3 size: 16 residues. The V gene's germline CDR1 is LNHDA and CDR2 SQIVND (reference sequence). The CDR3 protein is CASSNRIAGEADTQYF. The CDR3 nucleotides read TGTGCCAGTAGTAATCGGATAGCGGGAGAGGCGGATACGCAGTATTTT.

This clone was counted between two and nine times. V and J are TRBV2 and TRBJ2-7; 7 positions agree with TRBD1. With 6 bases clipped from V and 2 bases from J, the junction kept 4 bases outside the gene matches. CDR1 and CDR2 from the germline V gene are SNHLY and FYNNEI. The CDR3 is 13 amino acids. The CDR3 DNA is TGTGCCAGCAGGGGGGACAGCACCTACGAGCAGTACTTC. Translation gives CASRGDSTYEQYF.

The V and J genes are TRBV6-5 and TRBJ1-1, with D maybe TRBD1 (5 bases). Germline loops: CDR1 MNHEY, CDR2 SVGAGI. The CDR3 runs to 14 residues. Trimming removed 6 bases from V and 3 bases from J, with 14 bases in between. The CDR3 nucleotides read TGTGCCAGCAGACCCACGGGGGAATACACTGAAGCTTTCTTT. Its protein is CASRPTGEYTEAFF.

This clone was detected only once. The V and J genes are TRBV25-1 and TRBJ2-5; tentative D call: TRBD1 (6 bases). The CDR3 loop spans 13 amino acids. Trimming left V 3 bases short and J 5 bases short, with 10 bases between. Germline CDR1 reads MGHDK; CDR2 reads SYGVNS. This chain's CDR3 is CASSDWGRETQYF. The CDR3 DNA reads as TGTGCCAGCAGTGATTGGGGGCGGGAGACCCAGTACTTC.

The J gene is TRBJ1-2, the V gene TRBV29-1, with D uncertain. Germline loops: CDR1 SQVTM, CDR2 ANQGSEA. The CDR3 has 13 amino acids. V lost 1 base to trimming and J lost 4 bases, with 10 bases between them. DNA for the CDR3: TGCAGCGTTGAAGCACAAGTTACCTATGGCTACACCTTC. It encodes CSVEAQVTYGYTF.

This chain joins TRBV2 and TRBJ2-7; D not certain. The germline CDR1 and CDR2 sequences are SNHLY and FYNNEI. V was pared by 7 bases and J by 5 bases, with 9 bases between. CDR3 length equals 11 residues. The DNA of the CDR3 is TGTGCCAGCACCCGAGAGGACGAGCAGTACTTC. Translated, it gives CASTREDEQYF.